This T cell receptor beta chain was recorded in a study of cytomegalovirus exposure and HLA in healthy donors. Across the study: Approximately 190 million T cells yielded around 100 million unique TCR beta sequences, as an earlier analysis found.

A multiplex PCR was run with 60 Vbeta primers and 13 Jbeta primers. Sequencing used immunoSEQ multiplex PCR; TCRdb keeps in-frame clones, though not all of them. The data hold around 230,000 clones, with 82% observed a single time. Whole-study findings and limits: In vitro data verified a few CMV-associated chains as specific for CMV antigens. Researchers reported in a later analysis that common viral pathogens appeared linked to several top clusters.

This clone turned up a few times. Its antigen is not known. The germline CDR1 and CDR2 sequences are SQVTM and ANQGSEA. This CDR3 has 17 residues. Trimming at V came to 3 bases and at J to 6 bases, leaving 13 bases not matched to a gene. The specimen was PBMCs. The TCR comes from a middle-aged man in good health and CMV-seropositive. The chain uses TRBV29-1 and TRBJ2-3, with TRBD2 matching over 12 bases. The CDR3 loop reads CSVDGNFGLAGWDTQYF. The CDR3 DNA reads TGCAGCGTTGATGGCAACTTCGGACTAGCGGGGTGGGATACGCAGTATTTT.